The 13 T cell receptor beta chains below were found in one sample sequenced in a study of shared clonotypes between healthy human individuals. Repertoires were generated with immunoSEQ multiplex PCR, while TCRdb's copy carries only in-frame clones and drops some. This sample yields roughly 1,000,000 clones, of which 70% to 80% are seen a single time; approximately 0.52% belongs to the top ten. The sequenced sample consisted of memory CD4+ T cells from PBMCs. Subset reported: CD45RA-negative fraction. The receptors derive from a man between 18 and 35 years old in good health. Some clones in this sample may be carry-over from other donors' samples.

The genes are TRBV7-3 and TRBJ2-1; 9 bases are shared with TRBD1. CDR3 size: 16 residues. CDR1 and CDR2 (germline): SGHTA, FQGTGA. V was clipped by 2 bases and J by 8 bases; unmatched bases: 10. This CDR3 is CASSLYAPGQGDEQFF. CDR3 DNA sequence: TGTGCCAGCAGCTTATACGCCCCGGGACAGGGCGATGAGCAGTTCTTC. The entire variable domain, with the rest obtained from reference TRBV7-3 and TRBJ2-1, is as follows: GAGVSQTPSNKVTEKGKYVELRCDPISGHTALYWYRQSLGQGPEFLIYFQGTGAADDSGLPNDRFFAVRPEGSVSTLKIQRTERGDSAVYLCASSLYAPGQGDEQFFGPGTRLTVL.

The CDR3 spells CAWSVFPDKDYGYTF. In DNA form, the CDR3 reads TGTGCCTGGAGTGTATTCCCCGACAAAGACTATGGCTACACCTTC. The chain links TRBV30 to TRBJ1-2; D call uncertain. The V end was cut by 0 bases, the J end by 3 bases, with 14 bases between. The germline gives CDR1 GTSNPN, CDR2 SVGIG (reference sequence). The CDR3 loop spans 15 amino acids.

The V call is TRBV18, the J call TRBJ1-2, with D tentatively TRBD1 (6 bases). The CDR3 consists of 15 residues. The V gene's germline CDR1 is KGHSH and CDR2 LQKENI. V lost 3 bases to trimming and J lost 4 bases, with 15 bases between them. The CDR3 here is CASSPSQGRGYGYTF. In DNA, the CDR3 is TGTGCCAGCTCACCCTCCCAGGGGCGCGGCTATGGCTACACCTTC.

This clone occurred a few times. Other DNA sequences in this specimen translate into the identical CDR3. The chain is built from TRBV5-1 and TRBJ1-6; 7 bases fit TRBD1. Trimming at V came to 4 bases and at J to 6 bases, leaving 4 bases not matched to a gene. This CDR3 region has 14 residues. The germline gives CDR1 SGHRS, CDR2 YFSETQ. In DNA, the CDR3 is TGCGCCAGCAGCCCAGGGACAGCTAATTCACCCCTCCACTTT. As protein: CASSPGTANSPLHF.

This sequence joins TRBV21-1 and TRBJ2-1; TRBD2 is the table's D call, not checked against the DNA. TRBV21-1 corresponds to a pseudogene. This CDR3 spans 17 amino acids. CDR3 coding DNA: TGTGCCAGCAGCCCCCGCGCCCTAGCGGGAGAACCCAATGAGCAGTTCTTC. Protein product: CASSPRALAGEPNEQFF.

This rearrangement joins TRBV9 to TRBJ2-1; D gene uncertain. This CDR3 region has 14 residues. CDR1 SGDLS and CDR2 YYNGEE come from the germline V gene. Trimming took off 0 bases at V and 7 bases at J, with 11 bases between the two ends. The CDR3 DNA reads TGTGCCAGCAGCGTAGGTGGAGCCAAAAATGAGCAGTTCTTC. Encoded protein: CASSVGGAKNEQFF.

V usage is TRBV29-1 and J usage is TRBJ1-2, with 7 bases aligning to TRBD1. J was trimmed by 5 bases and V by 5 bases; bases with no gene match: 5. CDR1 SQVTM and CDR2 ANQGSEA come from the germline V gene. The CDR3 is 12 residues long. Here the CDR3 DNA reads TGCAGCGTTCGGGACAGCGCATATGGCTACACCTTC. Translating gives CSVRDSAYGYTF.

This chain links TRBV7-3 with TRBJ2-1; D is unclear. Germline V gives CDR1 SGHTA, CDR2 FQGTGA. V gave up 5 bases and J gave up 0 bases, with 14 bases separating them. The CDR3 sequence is 16 residues long. CDR3 protein: CASSQRQASSYNEQFF. DNA for the CDR3: TGTGCCAGCAGCCAACGGCAGGCGAGCTCCTACAATGAGCAGTTCTTC.

V usage is TRBV11-1 and J usage is TRBJ1-2; no definite D call. The length of the CDR3 is 13 residues. CDR1 SGHAT and CDR2 FQDESV come from the germline V gene (reference sequence). V dropped 0 bases and J dropped 0 bases, with 2 bases sitting between them. CDR3 nucleotide sequence: TGTGCCAGCAGCTTAGCGGCTAACTATGGCTACACCTTC. Translated, it gives CASSLAANYGYTF. The whole variable domain, remainder taken from reference TRBV11-1 and TRBJ1-2, is EAEVAQSPRYKITEKSQAVAFWCDPISGHATLYWYRQILGQGPELLVQFQDESVVDDSQLPKDRFSAERLKGVDSTLKIQPAELGDSAMYLCASSLAANYGYTFGSGTRLTVV.

This chain uses TRBV20-1 with TRBJ2-3; D remains ambiguous. This CDR3 is 11 amino acids long. Germline V gene lookup returns CDR1 DFQATT and CDR2 SNEGSKA (reference sequence). The V gene lost 4 bases and the J gene lost 7 bases, with 9 bases spanning the gap. CDR3 DNA: TGCAGTGCTATTAATCGGAATACGCAGTATTTT. Translated: CSAINRNTQYF.

The V call is TRBV29-1, the J call TRBJ2-1, with D perhaps being TRBD1 or TRBD2 (5 bases each). Trimming took 7 bases from V and 2 from J, leaving 12 bases between them. The CDR3 covers 13 residues. CDR1 is SQVTM and CDR2 is ANQGSEA in the germline V gene. The CDR3, as DNA: TGCAGCGCCGGGACGGATACCTACAATGAGCAGTTCTTC. The encoded protein is CSAGTDTYNEQFF.

Here the CDR3 DNA reads TGTGCCTGGAGTCCCGACAGGGGACAGGGCTACACCTTC. This sequence encodes CAWSPDRGQGYTF. This chain connects TRBV30 to TRBJ1-2, with TRBD1 identical over 8 bases. Germline V gene lookup returns CDR1 GTSNPN and CDR2 SVGIG (reference sequence). CDR3 length equals 13 residues. Unmatched junction bases numbered 7, after V lost 2 bases and J lost 8 bases.

This clone has only one observation. This chain uses TRBV28 with TRBJ1-2; D perhaps matches TRBD1 (5 bases). The CDR3 extends over 14 amino acids. V was trimmed by 6 bases and J by 2 bases, leaving 13 bases between them. Looked up from germline, CDR1 is MDHEN and CDR2 is SYDVKM. The CDR3 sequence: CASRRGWGNYGYTF. CDR3 sequence (DNA): TGTGCCAGCAGACGTGGGTGGGGGAACTATGGCTACACCTTC.